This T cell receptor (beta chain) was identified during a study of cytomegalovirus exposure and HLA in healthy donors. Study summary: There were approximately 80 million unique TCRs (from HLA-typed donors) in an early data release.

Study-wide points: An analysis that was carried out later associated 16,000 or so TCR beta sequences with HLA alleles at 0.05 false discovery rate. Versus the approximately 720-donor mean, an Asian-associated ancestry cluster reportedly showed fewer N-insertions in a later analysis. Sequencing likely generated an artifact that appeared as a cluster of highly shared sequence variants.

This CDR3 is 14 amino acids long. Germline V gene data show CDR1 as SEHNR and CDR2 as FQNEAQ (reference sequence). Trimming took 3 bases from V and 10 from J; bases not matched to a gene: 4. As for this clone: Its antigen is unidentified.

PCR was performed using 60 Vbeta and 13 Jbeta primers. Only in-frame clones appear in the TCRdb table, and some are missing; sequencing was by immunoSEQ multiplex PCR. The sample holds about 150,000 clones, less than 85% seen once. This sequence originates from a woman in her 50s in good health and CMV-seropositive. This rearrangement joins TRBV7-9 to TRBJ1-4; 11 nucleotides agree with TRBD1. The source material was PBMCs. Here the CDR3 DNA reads TGTGCCAGCAGCTTGGGACAGGGGGAGGGAAAACTGTTTTTT. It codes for CASSLGQGEGKLFF.